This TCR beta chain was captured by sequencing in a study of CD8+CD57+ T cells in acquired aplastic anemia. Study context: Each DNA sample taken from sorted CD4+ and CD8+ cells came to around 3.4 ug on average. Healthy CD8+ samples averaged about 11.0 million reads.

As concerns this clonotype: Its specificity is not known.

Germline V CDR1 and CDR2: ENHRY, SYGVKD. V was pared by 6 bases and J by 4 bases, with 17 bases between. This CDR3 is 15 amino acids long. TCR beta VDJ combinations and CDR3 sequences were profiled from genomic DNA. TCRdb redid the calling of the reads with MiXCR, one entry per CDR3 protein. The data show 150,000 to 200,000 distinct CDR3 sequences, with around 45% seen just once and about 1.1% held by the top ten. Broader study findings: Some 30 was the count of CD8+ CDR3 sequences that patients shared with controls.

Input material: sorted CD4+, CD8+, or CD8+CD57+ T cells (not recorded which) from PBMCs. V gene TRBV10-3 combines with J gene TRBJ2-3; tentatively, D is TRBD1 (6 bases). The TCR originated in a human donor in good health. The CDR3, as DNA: TGTGCCATCAGCGACCAGGGATGGGGGCCAGATACGCAGTATTTT. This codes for CAISDQGWGPDTQYF.